This T cell receptor beta chain was recovered during a study of early T cells in non-severe SARS-CoV-2 infection. On the study more broadly: Unsorted whole blood bulk RNA was sequenced, with unpaired chains. General study points: CD4 and private specificities were missed by VDJdb matching, which favored anti-spike CD8 responses.

Each single cDNA molecule received a unique molecular identifier. A single record per CDR3 protein comes from TCRdb applying MiXCR to the 5' RACE reads. The table records about 71,000 distinct CDR3 sequences, approximately 14% of them present only once. The CDR3 sequence is 16 residues long. The V end was cut by 0 bases, the J end by 1 base, with 14 bases between. CDR1 and CDR2 from the germline V gene are SGHDT and YYEEEE. This clonotype turned up a few times. Its target is unknown. The sample taken for sequencing was whole blood. This chain uses TRBV5-6 with TRBJ2-7; weak D call: TRBD2 (5 bases). The TCR comes from an adult who was a healthcare worker with PCR-confirmed SARS-CoV-2 infection or an uninfected control (not recorded which). The chain's CDR3 is CASSLEGVRRSYEQYF. The CDR3 DNA sequence: TGTGCCAGCAGCTTGGAGGGAGTAAGACGGTCCTACGAGCAGTACTTC.